Listed below are T cell receptor beta chains from one sample, sequenced in a study of T cells in Graves' hyperthyroidism and ophthalmopathy. MiXCR, applied by TCRdb to the multiplex PCR reads, yields one record per CDR3 protein. The table lists 350,000 or so distinct CDR3 sequences, about 21% of them singletons. The sequencing sample was made of blood. These receptors all come from a woman between 50 and 59 years old with Graves' hyperthyroidism. The CDR3 runs from the conserved cysteine through the conserved F or W. D genes are given only for firm matches. Size is omitted from some rows. Given values are once, few, many or a class for expanded clones.

clone_size: few
d_call: -
j_call: TRBJ2-7
v_call: TRBV20-1
cdr3_nt: TGCAGTGCTATAGATAGGACTACTGCCTACGAGCAGTACTTC
cdr3_aa: CSAIDRTTAYEQYF

clone_size: -
d_call: -
j_call: TRBJ1-2
v_call: TRBV15
cdr3_nt: TGTGCCACCAGCCGGGGGGGGGGTTCGGACTATGGCTACACCTTC
cdr3_aa: CATSRGGGSDYGYTF

clone_size: many
d_call: TRBD1
j_call: TRBJ2-5
v_call: TRBV9
cdr3_nt: TGTGCCAGCAGCGTCAGGGGGCGCGAGGAGACCCAGTACTTC
cdr3_aa: CASSVRGREETQYF

clone_size: many
d_call: -
j_call: TRBJ2-7
v_call: TRBV7-2
cdr3_nt: TGTGCCAGCAGCTCCTGGACCTACTCCTACGAGCAGTACTTC
cdr3_aa: CASSSWTYSYEQYF

clone_size: many
d_call: -
j_call: TRBJ2-2
v_call: TRBV5-1
cdr3_nt: TGCGCCAGCAGCATGCTCCGGTACACCGGGGAGCTGTTTTTT
cdr3_aa: CASSMLRYTGELFF

clone_size: many
d_call: TRBD1
j_call: TRBJ1-2
v_call: TRBV2
cdr3_nt: TGTGCCAGCAGTCAACAGGGGGAACCTGGCTACACCTTC
cdr3_aa: CASSQQGEPGYTF

clone_size: -
d_call: TRBD1
j_call: TRBJ2-3
v_call: TRBV6-1
cdr3_nt: TGTGCCAGCAGACTCCTAGGACAGGGAACCCAGTATTTT
cdr3_aa: CASRLLGQGTQYF

clone_size: many
d_call: TRBD1
j_call: TRBJ2-2
v_call: TRBV12-5
cdr3_nt: TGTGCTAGTGGTTTCAGACAGGGAATCACCGGGGAGCTGTTTTTT
cdr3_aa: CASGFRQGITGELFF

clone_size: many
d_call: -
j_call: TRBJ2-1
v_call: TRBV30
cdr3_nt: TGTGCCTGGAGTGTCGCGCGGAATGAGCAGTTCTTC
cdr3_aa: CAWSVARNEQFF

clone_size: many
d_call: -
j_call: TRBJ2-3
v_call: TRBV7-6
cdr3_nt: TGTGCCAGCAGCCTTAGCGGTAACACAGATACGCAGTATTTT
cdr3_aa: CASSLSGNTDTQYF

clone_size: many
d_call: TRBD1
j_call: TRBJ1-1
v_call: TRBV7-9
cdr3_nt: TGTGCCAGCAGCCCGACAGGGGCCCCGAACACTGAAGCTTTCTTT
cdr3_aa: CASSPTGAPNTEAFF

clone_size: -
d_call: TRBD1
j_call: TRBJ2-3
v_call: TRBV10-3
cdr3_nt: TGTGCCATCAGTACAGGGGGTGTCATGACAGATACGCAGTATTTT
cdr3_aa: CAISTGGVMTDTQYF

clone_size: many
d_call: -
j_call: TRBJ2-5
v_call: TRBV11-2
cdr3_nt: TGTGCCAGCAGCTTAGAAGAGACCCAGTACTTC
cdr3_aa: CASSLEETQYF

clone_size: many
d_call: -
j_call: TRBJ2-2
v_call: TRBV3-1
cdr3_nt: TGTGCCAGCAGCCAAGTCACCGGGGAGCTGTTTTTT
cdr3_aa: CASSQVTGELFF

clone_size: many
d_call: -
j_call: TRBJ1-2
v_call: TRBV30
cdr3_nt: TGTGCCTGGAGTGTACCTTGGGACTTCTATGGCTACACCTTC
cdr3_aa: CAWSVPWDFYGYTF

clone_size: many
d_call: TRBD2
j_call: TRBJ2-1
v_call: TRBV9
cdr3_nt: TGTGCCAGCAGCGTAGTTGGGACTAGCGGGGGGGCCGGTGTAAATGAGCAGTTCTTC
cdr3_aa: CASSVVGTSGGAGVNEQFF

clone_size: -
d_call: -
j_call: TRBJ1-2
v_call: TRBV2
cdr3_nt: TGTGCCAGCAGTGAAGAGGCGTCCTATGGCTACACCTTC
cdr3_aa: CASSEEASYGYTF

clone_size: -
d_call: -
j_call: TRBJ2-5
v_call: TRBV2
cdr3_nt: TGTGCCAGCGTAACACCTTTCCAAGAGACCCAGTACTTC
cdr3_aa: CASVTPFQETQYF